This T cell receptor (beta chain) is drawn from a study of T cell responses to AZD1222 COVID-19 vaccine. About the study: Second doses at about 4 or about 12 weeks were pooled. Study-wide findings and caveats: All repertoire sampling was performed exclusively after the peak T cell response. Spike as a whole was targeted by vaccine-associated CD4 TCRs, dominant at 160-218 and 743-854.

Germline V gene sequence: CDR1 KGHSH, CDR2 LQKENI. V lost 6 bases and J 5 bases, leaving 16 bases between the germline ends. The CDR3 is made up of 14 amino acids. The protocol was immunoSEQ multiplex PCR, while the TCRdb copy is restricted to in-frame clones and leaves out a portion. The table records approximately 89,000 clones, 88% of them present only once. As concerns this clone: Its antigen is not known.

The V gene is TRBV18, the J gene TRBJ2-5, with D possibly being TRBD2 (6 bases). Source: peripheral blood, taken on day 0 of AZD1222 vaccination. This clonotype was obtained from an adult in good health. CDR3 nucleotides: TGTGCCAGCTCCGTGGCGGGGCTTCAGGAGACCCAGTACTTC. Its protein is CASSVAGLQETQYF. Looking up the rest from reference TRBV18 and TRBJ2-5 gives the full variable domain: NAGVMQNPRHLVRRRGQEARLRCSPMKGHSHVYWYRQLPEEGLKFMVYLQKENIIDESGMPKERFSAEFPKEGPSILRIQQVVRGDSAAYFCASSVAGLQETQYFGPGTRLLVL.